This entry features one T cell receptor (beta chain) sequence. This entry belongs to a study of T-cell reconstitution after alpha-beta-depleted transplantation in children. Construction of the TCRbeta library involved unique molecular identifiers. TCRdb processed the PCR reads anew with MiXCR; each CDR3 protein has one entry. Here the sample spans roughly 500,000 distinct CDR3 sequences, less than 35% being singletons. This CDR3 has 14 amino acids. The J segment lost 7 bases and the V segment lost 0 bases, leaving 5 bases of the junction unmatched. Germline V gene lookup returns CDR1 SGHRS and CDR2 YFSETQ.

The sample consisted of PBMCs from the stem cell graft donor, taken from the stem cell graft. The sequence was collected from a human donor who donated a stem cell graft to a child with aplastic anemia. This chain connects TRBV5-1 to TRBJ2-3, with 7 positions matching TRBD1. The DNA of the CDR3 is TGCGCCAGCAGCTTGGATGGCAGGGGGTATACGCAGTATTTT. This encodes CASSLDGRGYTQYF.